The source of this TCR beta chain is a study of cytomegalovirus exposure and HLA in healthy donors. Study information: Earlier findings included over 90 million unique TCR beta sequences obtained from 150 million to 200 million T cells. Findings and caveats of the study: Listed as cytomegalovirus-associated were 164 TCR beta chains. Highest at DRB1 and lowest at HLA-C, TCR association rates differed among HLA loci in a later analysis.

Germline V gene data show CDR1 as SGHVS and CDR2 as FQNEAQ. V was clipped by 3 bases and J by 5 bases, with 13 bases between them. The CDR3 covers 14 residues. Comments on this clone: What it binds is unknown.

PCR was performed using 60 Vbeta and 13 Jbeta primers. Clones were sequenced by immunoSEQ multiplex PCR, and TCRdb holds only the in-frame ones, with some missing. Of approximately 140,000 clones listed, about three quarters are singletons. J is TRBJ1-1 and V is TRBV7-8; D not certain. This sequence was found in a man in his forties in good health and CMV-seropositive. Sequencing was carried out using PBMCs. The CDR3 is CASSFRTAGTEAFF. The CDR3 DNA sequence: TGTGCCAGCAGCTTCCGGACTGCTGGGACTGAAGCTTTCTTT.